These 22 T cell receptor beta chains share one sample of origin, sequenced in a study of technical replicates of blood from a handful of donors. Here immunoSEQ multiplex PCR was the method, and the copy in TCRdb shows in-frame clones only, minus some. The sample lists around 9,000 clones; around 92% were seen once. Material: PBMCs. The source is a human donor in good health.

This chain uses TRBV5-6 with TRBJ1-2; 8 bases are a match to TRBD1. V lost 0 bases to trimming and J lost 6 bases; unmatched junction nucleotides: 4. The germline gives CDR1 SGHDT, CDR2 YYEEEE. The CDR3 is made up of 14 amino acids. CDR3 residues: CASSLVAGGDGYTF. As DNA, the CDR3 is TGTGCCAGCAGCTTGGTGGCAGGGGGCGATGGCTACACCTTC.

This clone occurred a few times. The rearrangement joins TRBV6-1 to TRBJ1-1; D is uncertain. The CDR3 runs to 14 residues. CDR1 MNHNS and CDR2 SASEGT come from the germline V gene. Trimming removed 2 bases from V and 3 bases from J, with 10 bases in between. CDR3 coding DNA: TGTGCCAGCAGTGAATACAGAAAGGACACTGAAGCTTTCTTT. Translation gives CASSEYRKDTEAFF.

DNA for the CDR3: TGTGCCAGCAGTTCACAGATGAACACTGAAGCTTTCTTT. Translated: CASSSQMNTEAFF. The V gene is TRBV7-3, the J gene TRBJ1-1; D gene ambiguous. CDR1 SGHTA and CDR2 FQGTGA come from the germline V gene. The V end lost 6 bases, the J end lost 0 bases, and 8 bases lay between the germline ends. The CDR3 has 13 amino acids.

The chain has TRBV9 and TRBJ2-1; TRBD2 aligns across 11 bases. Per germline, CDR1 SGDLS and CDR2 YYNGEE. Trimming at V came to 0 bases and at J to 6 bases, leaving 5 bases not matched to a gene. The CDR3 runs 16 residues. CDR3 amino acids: CASSVGTSGSFNEQFF. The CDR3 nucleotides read TGTGCCAGCAGCGTAGGAACTAGCGGGAGTTTCAATGAGCAGTTCTTC.

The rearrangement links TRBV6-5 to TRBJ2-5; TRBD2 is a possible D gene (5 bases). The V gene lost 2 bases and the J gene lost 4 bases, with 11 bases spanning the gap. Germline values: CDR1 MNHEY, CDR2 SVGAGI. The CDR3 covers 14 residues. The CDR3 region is CASSYTKGAETQYF. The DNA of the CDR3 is TGTGCCAGCAGTTACACGAAGGGAGCAGAGACCCAGTACTTC.

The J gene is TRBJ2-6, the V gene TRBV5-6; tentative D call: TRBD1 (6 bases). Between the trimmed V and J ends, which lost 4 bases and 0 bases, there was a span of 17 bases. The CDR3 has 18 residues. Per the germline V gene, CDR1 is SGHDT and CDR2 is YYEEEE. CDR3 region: CASSRPWDTSSGANVLTF. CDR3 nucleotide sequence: TGTGCCAGCAGCCGGCCGTGGGACACATCCTCTGGGGCCAACGTCCTGACTTTC.

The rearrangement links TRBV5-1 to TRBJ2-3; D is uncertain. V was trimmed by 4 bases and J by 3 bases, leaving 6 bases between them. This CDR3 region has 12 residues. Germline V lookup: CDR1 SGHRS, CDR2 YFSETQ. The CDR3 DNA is TGCGCCAGCAGCGTACAGACAGATACGCAGTATTTT. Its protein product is CASSVQTDTQYF.

The CDR3 DNA sequence: TGTGCCAGCAGCTTGGGGGGGGGTCGCACCGGGGAGCTGTTTTTT. This encodes CASSLGGGRTGELFF. The rearrangement uses TRBV5-6 and TRBJ2-2; 7 nucleotides agree with TRBD2. In germline, CDR1 is SGHDT, CDR2 YYEEEE. The CDR3 runs 15 residues. After removal of 0 bases from V and 4 bases from J, the junction contained 3 bases not matched to a gene.

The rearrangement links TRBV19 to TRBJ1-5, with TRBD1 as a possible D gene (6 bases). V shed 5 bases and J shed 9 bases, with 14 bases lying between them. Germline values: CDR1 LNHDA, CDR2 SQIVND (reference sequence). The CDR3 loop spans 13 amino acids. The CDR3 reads CASSPSDRRPQHF. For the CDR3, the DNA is TGTGCCAGTAGTCCCTCGGACAGACGGCCCCAGCATTTT.

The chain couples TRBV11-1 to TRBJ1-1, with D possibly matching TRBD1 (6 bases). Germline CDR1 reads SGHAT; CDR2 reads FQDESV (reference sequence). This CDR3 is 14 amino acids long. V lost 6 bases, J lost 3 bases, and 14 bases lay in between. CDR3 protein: CASSTKQGYTEAFF. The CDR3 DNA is TGTGCCAGCAGTACTAAGCAGGGGTACACTGAAGCTTTCTTT. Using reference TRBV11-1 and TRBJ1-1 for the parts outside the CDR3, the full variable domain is EAEVAQSPRYKITEKSQAVAFWCDPISGHATLYWYRQILGQGPELLVQFQDESVVDDSQLPKDRFSAERLKGVDSTLKIQPAELGDSAMYLCASSTKQGYTEAFFGQGTRLTVV.

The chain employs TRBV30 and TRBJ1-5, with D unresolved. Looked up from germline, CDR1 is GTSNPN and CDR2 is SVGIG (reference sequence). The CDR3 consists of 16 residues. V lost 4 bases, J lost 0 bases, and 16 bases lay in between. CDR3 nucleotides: TGTGCCTGGACGGGCCCCGGGAGTTATAGCAATCAGCCCCAGCATTTT. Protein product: CAWTGPGSYSNQPQHF.

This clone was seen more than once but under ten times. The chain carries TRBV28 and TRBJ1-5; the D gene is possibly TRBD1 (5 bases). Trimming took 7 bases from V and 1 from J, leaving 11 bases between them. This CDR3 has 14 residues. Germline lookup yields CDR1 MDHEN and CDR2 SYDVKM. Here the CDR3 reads CASNQGGSNQPQHF. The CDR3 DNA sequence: TGTGCCAGCAATCAGGGAGGGAGCAATCAGCCCCAGCATTTT.

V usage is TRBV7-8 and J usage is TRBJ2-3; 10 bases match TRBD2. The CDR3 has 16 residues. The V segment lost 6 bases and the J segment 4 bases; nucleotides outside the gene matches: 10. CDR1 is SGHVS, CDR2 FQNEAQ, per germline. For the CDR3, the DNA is TGTGCCAGCAGACCCAAGCGGGAGGGGACGGCAGATACGCAGTATTTT. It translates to CASRPKREGTADTQYF.

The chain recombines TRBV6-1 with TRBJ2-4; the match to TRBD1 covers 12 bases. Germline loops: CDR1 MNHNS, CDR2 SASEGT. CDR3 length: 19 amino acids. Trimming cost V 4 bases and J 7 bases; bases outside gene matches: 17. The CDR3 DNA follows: TGTGCCAGCAGTGCCCGACCTCCGGGACAGGGGGCGCGAGGGAACATTCAGTACTTC. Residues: CASSARPPGQGARGNIQYF.

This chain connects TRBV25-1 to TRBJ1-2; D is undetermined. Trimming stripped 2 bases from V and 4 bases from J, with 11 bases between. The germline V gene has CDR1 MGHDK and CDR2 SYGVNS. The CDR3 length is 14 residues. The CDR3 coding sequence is TGTGCCAGCAGTGAAACCGGCAGGTCCTATGGCTACACCTTC. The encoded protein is CASSETGRSYGYTF.

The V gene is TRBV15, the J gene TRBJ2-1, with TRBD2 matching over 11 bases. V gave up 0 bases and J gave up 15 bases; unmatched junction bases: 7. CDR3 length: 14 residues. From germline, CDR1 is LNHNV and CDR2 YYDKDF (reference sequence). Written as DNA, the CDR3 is TGTGCCACCAGCAGAGATCTACTAGCGGGGGCATTGTTCTTC. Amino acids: CATSRDLLAGALFF.

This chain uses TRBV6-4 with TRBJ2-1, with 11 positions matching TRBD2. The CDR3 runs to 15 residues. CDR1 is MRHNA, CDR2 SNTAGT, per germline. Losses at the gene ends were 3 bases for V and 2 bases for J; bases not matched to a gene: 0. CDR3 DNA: TGTGCCAGCAGTGAGGGACTAGCGGCCTACAATGAGCAGTTCTTC. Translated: CASSEGLAAYNEQFF.

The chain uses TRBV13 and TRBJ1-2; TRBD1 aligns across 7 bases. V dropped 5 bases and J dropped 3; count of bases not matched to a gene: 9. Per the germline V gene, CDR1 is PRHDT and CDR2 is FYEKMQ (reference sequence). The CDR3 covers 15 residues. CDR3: CASSPQSGQHYGYTF. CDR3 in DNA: TGTGCCAGCAGCCCTCAATCGGGACAGCACTATGGCTACACCTTC.

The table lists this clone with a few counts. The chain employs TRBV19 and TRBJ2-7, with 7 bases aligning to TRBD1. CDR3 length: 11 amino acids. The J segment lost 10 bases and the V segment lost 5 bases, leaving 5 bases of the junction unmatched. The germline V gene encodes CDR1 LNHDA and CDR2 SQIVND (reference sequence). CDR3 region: CASSLDRDQYF. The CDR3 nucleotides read TGTGCCAGTAGTCTCGACAGGGATCAGTACTTC.

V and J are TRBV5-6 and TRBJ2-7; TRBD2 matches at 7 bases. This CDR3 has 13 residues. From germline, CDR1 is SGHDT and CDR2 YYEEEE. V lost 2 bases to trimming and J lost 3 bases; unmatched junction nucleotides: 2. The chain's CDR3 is CASSLASGYEQYF. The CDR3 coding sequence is TGTGCCAGCAGCTTAGCTAGCGGCTACGAGCAGTACTTC.

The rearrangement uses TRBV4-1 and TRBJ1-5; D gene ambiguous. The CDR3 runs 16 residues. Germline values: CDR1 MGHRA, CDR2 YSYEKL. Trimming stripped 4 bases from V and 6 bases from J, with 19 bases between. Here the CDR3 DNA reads TGCGCCAGCAGCCCCTCTCCTTCTCGGGAGGCTCAGCCCCAGCATTTT. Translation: CASSPSPSREAQPQHF.

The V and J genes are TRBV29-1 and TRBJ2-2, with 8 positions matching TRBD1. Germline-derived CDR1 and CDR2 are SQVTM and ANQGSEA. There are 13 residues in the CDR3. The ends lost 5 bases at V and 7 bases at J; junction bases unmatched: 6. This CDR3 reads CSVRQGAFGELFF. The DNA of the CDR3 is TGCAGCGTTCGGCAGGGGGCTTTCGGGGAGCTGTTTTTT.